This TCR beta chain was captured by sequencing in a study of T cell clonotyping in hematopoietic cell transplantation. Study observations and caveats: Pathologically expanded recipient clonotypes increased progressively from day 30 to day 180 as diversity fell. Broader posttransplant TCR repertoire diversity was predicted by graft donor and pretransplant recipient Inverse Simpson Index values. Cells were unsorted, so CD4 and CD8 contributions were not separated. Few recipient clonotypes overlapped donors; over 95% were de novo at given depth.

Profiled with immunoSEQ multiplex PCR; TCRdb holds only in-frame clones, not every one. This sample carries 4,500 to 6,000 clones, 90% of them seen once, and the ten largest clones take around 5%. The length of the CDR3 is 15 residues. The germline gives CDR1 MNHNY, CDR2 SVGAGI (reference sequence). With 4 bases removed from V and 0 bases from J, the gap between germline ends came to 10 bases. Concerning this clone itself: The antigen remains undetermined.

Sequencing was done on a sample of peripheral blood mononuclear cells. The clonotype was recovered from a man in his forties or fifties in good health. Some clones in this sample may be carry-over from other donors' samples. V and J are TRBV6-6 and TRBJ1-3; unclear D gene. The CDR3 region has the DNA TGTGCCAGCAGTTCGTGGGGTCTCTCTGGAAACACCATATATTTT. It translates to CASSSWGLSGNTIYF.